This is a list of T cell receptor beta chains from one sample in a study of spatial heterogeneity in lung cancer. TCRdb reprocessed the 5' RACE reads with MiXCR, giving one entry per CDR3 protein. The sample has around 9,300 distinct CDR3 sequences; around 6.6% are singletons. The sample in question was lung tumor tissue, obtained at surgery. All receptors derive from a male donor with early-stage non-small cell lung cancer. CDR3s include the opening cysteine and the closing phenylalanine or tryptophan. The D gene is left open where the match is weak. Clone size is shown for a subset of rows, as once, few, many or a class of expanded clone.

cdr3_aa: CSARSGPVTEAFF
cdr3_nt: TGCAGTGCTAGGTCGGGACCGGTCACTGAAGCTTTCTTT
d_call: NA
j_call: TRBJ1-1
v_call: TRBV20-1
clone_size: medium-sized

cdr3_aa: CASSLMGYQETQYF
cdr3_nt: TGTGCCAGCTCCTTGATGGGGTACCAAGAGACCCAGTACTTC
d_call: NA
j_call: TRBJ2-5
v_call: TRBV28
clone_size: many

cdr3_aa: CASSPRTDTQYF
cdr3_nt: TGTGCTAGCAGCCCCCGAACAGATACGCAGTATTTT
d_call: NA
j_call: TRBJ2-3
v_call: TRBV7-7
clone_size: many

cdr3_aa: CASSIEIWRHYSNQPQHF
cdr3_nt: TGTGCCAGTAGTATAGAGATTTGGAGGCACTATAGCAATCAGCCCCAGCATTTT
d_call: NA
j_call: TRBJ1-5
v_call: TRBV19
clone_size: many

cdr3_aa: CASSESPLREQYF
cdr3_nt: TGCGCCAGCAGTGAGTCTCCCCTTCGCGAGCAGTACTTC
d_call: NA
j_call: TRBJ2-7
v_call: TRBV10-1
clone_size: few

cdr3_aa: CASSGTYNEQFF
cdr3_nt: TGTGCCAGCAGTGGCACCTACAATGAGCAGTTCTTC
d_call: NA
j_call: TRBJ2-1
v_call: TRBV12-3/TRBV12-4
clone_size: few

cdr3_aa: CASRLPGGQPQHF
cdr3_nt: TGTGCCAGCAGGTTACCGGGGGGTCAGCCCCAGCATTTT
d_call: NA
j_call: TRBJ1-5
v_call: TRBV11-2
clone_size: many

cdr3_aa: CASGWTGQTSSGNTIYF
cdr3_nt: TGTGCCAGCGGGTGGACGGGACAGACTAGCTCTGGAAACACCATATATTTT
d_call: TRBD1
j_call: TRBJ1-3
v_call: TRBV12-3/TRBV12-4
clone_size: many

cdr3_aa: CASGPEGAGVTGELFF
cdr3_nt: TGCGCCAGCGGCCCCGAGGGGGCGGGGGTAACCGGGGAGCTGTTTTTT
d_call: NA
j_call: TRBJ2-2
v_call: TRBV4-3
clone_size: many

cdr3_aa: CASSPSPGRENTEAFF
cdr3_nt: TGTGCCAGCTCACCTTCCCCGGGGAGGGAGAACACTGAAGCTTTCTTT
d_call: NA
j_call: TRBJ1-1
v_call: TRBV18
clone_size: many

cdr3_aa: CASRLTSGGTDTQYF
cdr3_nt: TGTGCCAGCAGACTCACTAGCGGGGGAACAGATACGCAGTATTTT
d_call: TRBD2
j_call: TRBJ2-3
v_call: TRBV12-3/TRBV12-4
clone_size: NA

cdr3_aa: CAWSWRGLSGNTIYF
cdr3_nt: TGTGCCTGGAGTTGGAGGGGACTCTCTGGAAACACCATATATTTT
d_call: NA
j_call: TRBJ1-3
v_call: TRBV30
clone_size: many

cdr3_aa: CASSLTATNEKLFF
cdr3_nt: TGTGCCAGCAGCTTGACCGCAACTAATGAAAAACTGTTTTTT
d_call: NA
j_call: TRBJ1-4
v_call: TRBV7-8
clone_size: many

cdr3_aa: CASSPPSGQISYEQYF
cdr3_nt: TGTGCCAGCTCACCACCGTCTGGACAGATTAGCTACGAGCAGTACTTC
d_call: NA
j_call: TRBJ2-7
v_call: TRBV18
clone_size: medium-sized

cdr3_aa: CASRPHVRDRAEDSPLHF
cdr3_nt: TGTGCCAGCAGACCCCATGTACGGGACAGGGCAGAGGATTCACCCCTCCACTTT
d_call: TRBD1
j_call: TRBJ1-6
v_call: TRBV28
clone_size: many

cdr3_aa: CAISGGRRNTEAFF
cdr3_nt: TGTGCCATATCTGGTGGACGTAGGAACACTGAAGCTTTCTTT
d_call: NA
j_call: TRBJ1-1
v_call: TRBV28
clone_size: many

cdr3_aa: CASSPQIRKETQYF
cdr3_nt: TGTGCCAGCTCACCCCAAATAAGGAAAGAGACCCAGTACTTC
d_call: NA
j_call: TRBJ2-5
v_call: TRBV18
clone_size: medium-sized

cdr3_aa: CASSGDRVVLYGYTF
cdr3_nt: TGTGCCAGCAGTGGGGACAGGGTGGTATTGTATGGCTACACCTTC
d_call: TRBD1
j_call: TRBJ1-2
v_call: TRBV28
clone_size: medium-sized

cdr3_aa: CASDRLAGEDTQYF
cdr3_nt: TGTGCCAGCGACCGACTAGCGGGGGAGGATACGCAGTATTTT
d_call: TRBD2
j_call: TRBJ2-3
v_call: TRBV6-1
clone_size: many

cdr3_aa: CASSSPYYTPSTSGGSTDTQYF
cdr3_nt: TGTGCCAGCAGTTCCCCTTATTATACCCCCTCGACTAGCGGGGGGTCCACAGATACGCAGTATTTT
d_call: TRBD2
j_call: TRBJ2-3
v_call: TRBV28
clone_size: medium-sized

cdr3_aa: CASSQATGQGNSPLHF
cdr3_nt: TGCGCCAGCAGCCAAGCTACGGGACAGGGGAATTCACCCCTCCACTTT
d_call: TRBD1
j_call: TRBJ1-6
v_call: TRBV5-1
clone_size: many

cdr3_aa: CASSTNTGGEQYF
cdr3_nt: TGTGCCAGCAGTACCAACACTGGGGGCGAGCAGTACTTC
d_call: NA
j_call: TRBJ2-7
v_call: TRBV27
clone_size: few

cdr3_aa: CAISTDRNEQFF
cdr3_nt: TGTGCCATCAGCACGGACAGGAATGAGCAGTTCTTC
d_call: TRBD1
j_call: TRBJ2-1
v_call: TRBV10-3
clone_size: medium-sized

cdr3_aa: CATSDPQDSTYEQYF
cdr3_nt: TGTGCCACCAGTGATCCACAGGACAGTACCTACGAGCAGTACTTC
d_call: NA
j_call: TRBJ2-7
v_call: TRBV24-1
clone_size: NA

cdr3_aa: CATSDLRGDGYTF
cdr3_nt: TGTGCCACCAGTGATTTGCGGGGGGATGGCTACACCTTC
d_call: NA
j_call: TRBJ1-2
v_call: TRBV24-1
clone_size: many

cdr3_aa: CASRPMDRSFTEAFF
cdr3_nt: TGTGCCAGTAGACCAATGGACAGATCCTTCACTGAAGCTTTCTTT
d_call: NA
j_call: TRBJ1-1
v_call: TRBV19
clone_size: medium-sized

cdr3_aa: CASMVGGETQYF
cdr3_nt: TGTGCCAGCATGGTGGGGGGAGAGACCCAGTACTTC
d_call: NA
j_call: TRBJ2-5
v_call: TRBV2
clone_size: many

cdr3_aa: CASSQTGATNTEAFF
cdr3_nt: TGTGCCAGCAGCCAGACAGGGGCGACGAACACTGAAGCTTTCTTT
d_call: TRBD1
j_call: TRBJ1-1
v_call: TRBV5-6
clone_size: many

cdr3_aa: CASSSGDPTGELFF
cdr3_nt: TGTGCCAGCAGTTCGGGGGACCCGACCGGGGAGCTGTTTTTT
d_call: NA
j_call: TRBJ2-2
v_call: TRBV28
clone_size: many

cdr3_aa: CASSDSRRATGGRGSGANVLTF
cdr3_nt: TGTGCCAGCAGTGATTCCCGCCGCGCAACAGGGGGCAGGGGCTCTGGGGCCAACGTCCTGACTTTC
d_call: TRBD1
j_call: TRBJ2-6
v_call: TRBV2
clone_size: many

cdr3_aa: CASSRDRAYGSPLHF
cdr3_nt: TGTGCCAGCAGCAGGGACAGGGCTTATGGTTCACCCCTCCACTTT
d_call: TRBD1
j_call: TRBJ1-6
v_call: TRBV6-6
clone_size: many

cdr3_aa: CATTISRGAYGDTQYF
cdr3_nt: TGTGCCACCACCATTTCGCGGGGGGCCTACGGAGATACGCAGTATTTT
d_call: TRBD2
j_call: TRBJ2-3
v_call: TRBV2
clone_size: medium-sized

cdr3_aa: CASSFGQGGETQYF
cdr3_nt: TGCGCCAGCAGCTTCGGACAGGGAGGTGAGACCCAGTACTTC
d_call: TRBD1
j_call: TRBJ2-5
v_call: TRBV5-1
clone_size: NA

cdr3_aa: CASSVDSYQETQYF
cdr3_nt: TGTGCCAGCAGTGTTGACAGTTACCAAGAGACCCAGTACTTC
d_call: NA
j_call: TRBJ2-5
v_call: TRBV6-1
clone_size: many

cdr3_aa: CASSQPLVTPDNEQFF
cdr3_nt: TGCGCCAGCAGCCAACCCCTAGTCACACCCGACAATGAGCAGTTCTTC
d_call: NA
j_call: TRBJ2-1
v_call: TRBV4-1
clone_size: many

cdr3_aa: CASREGLAGVGQETQYF
cdr3_nt: TGTGCCAGCAGGGAGGGACTAGCGGGGGTCGGACAAGAGACCCAGTACTTC
d_call: TRBD2
j_call: TRBJ2-5
v_call: TRBV6-2/TRBV6-3
clone_size: many

cdr3_aa: CASSQPTGANYGYTF
cdr3_nt: TGTGCCAGCAGCCAACCGACAGGGGCTAACTATGGCTACACCTTC
d_call: TRBD1
j_call: TRBJ1-2
v_call: TRBV4-2
clone_size: many

cdr3_aa: CASSLSAGVSNQPQHF
cdr3_nt: TGTGCCAGCAGCTTGTCAGCGGGGGTTAGCAATCAGCCCCAGCATTTT
d_call: NA
j_call: TRBJ1-5
v_call: TRBV5-8
clone_size: many

cdr3_aa: CSVEDWTTGNTIYF
cdr3_nt: TGCAGCGTTGAAGACTGGACAACTGGAAACACCATATATTTT
d_call: NA
j_call: TRBJ1-3
v_call: TRBV29-1
clone_size: medium-sized

cdr3_aa: CASSLTARDSPGNEQYF
cdr3_nt: TGTGCCAGCAGCTTGACGGCAAGGGACTCCCCGGGGAACGAGCAGTACTTC
d_call: NA
j_call: TRBJ2-7
v_call: TRBV5-5
clone_size: NA

cdr3_aa: CASELRDRGTDTQYF
cdr3_nt: TGTGCCAGCGAACTCCGGGACAGGGGGACAGATACGCAGTATTTT
d_call: TRBD1
j_call: TRBJ2-3
v_call: TRBV5-4
clone_size: many

cdr3_aa: CASSSRQGDQPQHF
cdr3_nt: TGTGCCAGCAGCTCCCGACAGGGGGACCAGCCCCAGCATTTT
d_call: TRBD1
j_call: TRBJ1-5
v_call: TRBV7-2
clone_size: many

cdr3_aa: CASRKDTFDTIYF
cdr3_nt: TGTGCCAGCAGAAAAGACACCTTTGACACCATATATTTT
d_call: NA
j_call: TRBJ1-3
v_call: TRBV5-4
clone_size: many

cdr3_aa: CAWNLPGQYNQPQHF
cdr3_nt: TGTGCCTGGAACTTACCTGGACAGTACAATCAGCCCCAGCATTTT
d_call: NA
j_call: TRBJ1-5
v_call: TRBV30
clone_size: few

cdr3_aa: CASSYSRFSGYTF
cdr3_nt: TGTGCCAGCAGTTATTCACGATTCAGTGGCTACACCTTC
d_call: NA
j_call: TRBJ1-2
v_call: TRBV6-2/TRBV6-3
clone_size: medium-sized

cdr3_aa: CASSPQSDRSYEQYF
cdr3_nt: TGTGCCAGCTCACCCCAGTCCGACAGGAGCTACGAGCAGTACTTC
d_call: NA
j_call: TRBJ2-7
v_call: TRBV18
clone_size: many

cdr3_aa: CASSWGGGGQNTEAFF
cdr3_nt: TGCGCCAGCAGCTGGGGCGGAGGGGGCCAAAACACTGAAGCTTTCTTT
d_call: TRBD1
j_call: TRBJ1-1
v_call: TRBV5-1
clone_size: NA

cdr3_aa: CASSALGSSNQPQHF
cdr3_nt: TGTGCCAGCAGCGCTTTAGGCAGTAGCAATCAGCCCCAGCATTTT
d_call: NA
j_call: TRBJ1-5
v_call: TRBV2
clone_size: many

cdr3_aa: CASSPNTPTNTEAFF
cdr3_nt: TGTGCCAGCTCACCAAATACACCTACGAACACTGAAGCTTTCTTT
d_call: NA
j_call: TRBJ1-1
v_call: TRBV18
clone_size: many

cdr3_aa: CASSKDRGLTGELFF
cdr3_nt: TGTGCCAGCAGCAAAGACAGGGGGCTTACCGGGGAGCTGTTTTTT
d_call: TRBD1
j_call: TRBJ2-2
v_call: TRBV13
clone_size: NA

cdr3_aa: CASSSYHEQYF
cdr3_nt: TGTGCCAGCAGCTCCTACCACGAGCAGTACTTC
d_call: NA
j_call: TRBJ2-7
v_call: TRBV7-2
clone_size: many

cdr3_aa: CASSYEQGYGYTF
cdr3_nt: TGTGCCAGCAGTTACGAACAGGGCTATGGCTACACCTTC
d_call: NA
j_call: TRBJ1-2
v_call: TRBV6-5
clone_size: many

cdr3_aa: CASSYRGGSLNTEAFF
cdr3_nt: TGTGCCAGCAGTTACCGGGGGGGGTCCTTGAACACTGAAGCTTTCTTT
d_call: NA
j_call: TRBJ1-1
v_call: TRBV6-5
clone_size: many